This T cell receptor (beta chain) was observed in a study of cytomegalovirus exposure and HLA in healthy donors. General study points: The authors considered a cluster of highly shared sequence variants likely to be a sequencing artifact. As a later analysis revealed, most CMV-associated TCR beta chains appeared HLA-restricted. Cytomegalovirus status was reportedly diagnosed by the classifier with high specificity and sensitivity. Presence/absence analysis assumed near-uniform sequencing depth across donors.

Researchers ran the PCR with 60 Vbeta and 13 Jbeta primers. Using immunoSEQ multiplex PCR, the repertoire was profiled, and TCRdb retains in-frame clones only, with some absent. This sample yields 150,000 to 200,000 clones, of which roughly 75% are seen a single time; 11% belongs to the top ten. CDR1 SGHRS and CDR2 YFSETQ come from the germline V gene. The length of the CDR3 is 16 residues. About this clone: Its cognate antigen is unknown. The junction differs from germline at one of its ends, possibly a read error.

The sequence derives from a man in his late teens or twenties in good health and CMV-seropositive. The genes are TRBV5-1 and TRBJ2-1; a weak D match, TRBD2 (6 bases). The sample was PBMCs. The CDR3 is CARSSRGGLPYNEQFF. Here the CDR3 DNA reads TGCGCCCGCAGCTCCCGTGGGGGACTCCCCTACAATGAGCAGTTCTTC.